Listed below are T cell receptor beta chains from one sample, sequenced in a study of T-cell reconstitution after alpha-beta-depleted transplantation in children. Each CDR3 protein gets one entry after TCRdb re-called the PCR reads with MiXCR. The table includes about 240,000 distinct CDR3 sequences, roughly 23% detected once. The sequenced sample was PBMCs, obtained before TCRalphabeta/CD19-depleted stem cell transplant. These receptors came from a girl aged 2 to 9 with Fanconi anemia, due to receive a stem cell transplant. The CDR3 runs from the conserved cysteine through the conserved F or W. D genes are given only for firm matches. Clone size is shown for a subset of rows, as once, few, many or a class of expanded clone.

D: TRBD1
V: TRBV10-1
J: TRBJ2-7
size: few
CDR3: CASEQGWVYEQYF
DNA: TGCGCCAGCGAACAGGGGTGGGTCTACGAGCAGTACTTC

D: TRBD1
V: TRBV20-1
J: TRBJ1-4
size: .
CDR3: CSARDRGTGGAEEKLFF
DNA: TGCAGTGCTAGAGATCGGGGGACAGGGGGCGCGGAGGAAAAACTGTTTTTT

D: .
V: TRBV20-1
J: TRBJ2-1
size: .
CDR3: CSARSSDNEQFF
DNA: TGCAGTGCTAGGTCTAGCGACAATGAGCAGTTCTTC

D: TRBD2
V: TRBV20-1
J: TRBJ2-5
size: few
CDR3: CSAATSVRETQYF
DNA: TGCAGTGCCGCCACTAGCGTCCGGGAGACCCAGTACTTC

D: .
V: TRBV7-9
J: TRBJ2-5
size: .
CDR3: CASSLATGTKETQYF
DNA: TGTGCCAGCAGCTTAGCAACAGGGACAAAAGAGACCCAGTACTTC

D: TRBD2
V: TRBV29-1
J: TRBJ2-3
size: few
CDR3: CSVGVAGYTDTQYF
DNA: TGCAGCGTTGGGGTAGCGGGATACACAGATACGCAGTATTTT

D: TRBD2
V: TRBV15
J: TRBJ2-7
size: .
CDR3: CATSRGGLYEQYF
DNA: TGTGCCACCAGCCGGGGGGGCCTCTACGAGCAGTACTTC

D: TRBD2
V: TRBV7-2
J: TRBJ2-5
size: once
CDR3: CASSLARLAGGQETQYF
DNA: TGTGCCAGCAGCTTAGCGAGACTAGCGGGGGGGCAAGAGACCCAGTACTTC

D: .
V: TRBV15
J: TRBJ2-1
size: few
CDR3: CATSRYRENEQFF
DNA: TGTGCCACCAGCAGGTACAGGGAGAATGAGCAGTTCTTC

D: .
V: TRBV29-1
J: TRBJ1-1
size: few
CDR3: CSVGENTEAFF
DNA: TGCAGCGTTGGCGAGAACACTGAAGCTTTCTTT

D: .
V: TRBV29-1
J: TRBJ2-1
size: many
CDR3: CSVRGGGTYNEQFF
DNA: TGCAGCGTTCGTGGGGGCGGGACCTACAATGAGCAGTTCTTC

D: TRBD1
V: TRBV27
J: TRBJ1-2
size: few
CDR3: CASRGRGRRYGYTF
DNA: TGTGCCAGCAGAGGTAGGGGGCGGAGGTATGGCTACACCTTC

D: .
V: TRBV5-1
J: TRBJ2-7
size: many
CDR3: CASSDPSYEQYF
DNA: TGCGCCAGCAGCGACCCCTCCTACGAGCAGTACTTC

D: TRBD1
V: TRBV29-1
J: TRBJ2-7
size: .
CDR3: CSGETGGGSYEQYF
DNA: TGCAGCGGGGAGACAGGGGGCGGTTCCTACGAGCAGTACTTC

D: TRBD1
V: TRBV10-3
J: TRBJ1-2
size: many
CDR3: CANLDRNYGYTF
DNA: TGTGCCAACTTGGACAGGAACTATGGCTACACCTTC

D: .
V: TRBV20-1
J: TRBJ2-1
size: few
CDR3: CSASRTTYNEQFF
DNA: TGCAGTGCCTCCCGCACTACCTACAATGAGCAGTTCTTC

D: .
V: TRBV28
J: TRBJ2-1
size: few
CDR3: CASSLGARYNEQFF
DNA: TGTGCCAGCAGTTTGGGGGCGCGGTACAATGAGCAGTTCTTC

D: .
V: TRBV27
J: TRBJ2-7
size: .
CDR3: CASSLRISYEQYF
DNA: TGTGCCAGCAGTTTAAGGATCTCCTACGAGCAGTACTTC

D: .
V: TRBV15
J: TRBJ1-4
size: few
CDR3: CATSRSPRAQDEKLFF
DNA: TGTGCCACCAGCAGATCTCCACGGGCCCAAGATGAAAAACTGTTTTTT

D: .
V: TRBV20-1
J: TRBJ2-5
size: .
CDR3: CSARSAGGETQYF
DNA: TGCAGTGCTAGATCAGCGGGCGGCGAGACCCAGTACTTC

D: .
V: TRBV29-1
J: TRBJ1-2
size: few
CDR3: CSVDWGPPNYGYTF
DNA: TGCAGCGTTGATTGGGGACCACCCAACTATGGCTACACCTTC

D: .
V: TRBV5-1
J: TRBJ2-3
size: few
CDR3: CASSSLRDTDTQYF
DNA: TGCGCCAGCAGCTCACTCCGGGACACAGATACGCAGTATTTT

D: .
V: TRBV12-5
J: TRBJ2-7
size: once
CDR3: CASGFTTGSYEQYF
DNA: TGTGCTAGTGGTTTTACCACAGGGTCCTACGAGCAGTACTTC

D: TRBD2
V: TRBV20-1
J: TRBJ2-5
size: many
CDR3: CSARSSGQETQYF
DNA: TGCAGTGCTAGATCTAGCGGCCAGGAGACCCAGTACTTC

D: TRBD1
V: TRBV12-3/TRBV12-4
J: TRBJ2-7
size: many
CDR3: CASSFDRGEQYF
DNA: TGTGCCAGCAGTTTCGACAGGGGCGAGCAGTACTTC

D: .
V: TRBV28
J: TRBJ2-7
size: few
CDR3: CASSLALRGREQYF
DNA: TGTGCCAGCAGCTTAGCCCTCAGGGGAAGGGAGCAGTACTTC

D: .
V: TRBV19
J: TRBJ2-3
size: few
CDR3: CASSIIRTDTQYF
DNA: TGTGCCAGTAGTATTATCCGAACAGATACGCAGTATTTT

D: TRBD2
V: TRBV11-3
J: TRBJ2-1
size: .
CDR3: CASSLTSGSFYEQFF
DNA: TGTGCCAGCAGCTTAACTAGCGGGAGTTTCTATGAGCAGTTCTTC

D: TRBD2
V: TRBV29-1
J: TRBJ2-1
size: many
CDR3: CSVEDPRTRYNEQFF
DNA: TGCAGCGTTGAAGATCCCCGGACTAGGTACAATGAGCAGTTCTTC

D: .
V: TRBV29-1
J: TRBJ2-7
size: many
CDR3: CSVTTGSYEQYF
DNA: TGCAGCGTTACGACAGGCTCCTACGAGCAGTACTTC

D: .
V: TRBV6-4
J: TRBJ1-1
size: .
CDR3: CASSLQGGTEAFF
DNA: TGTGCCAGCAGCCTCCAGGGCGGGACTGAAGCTTTCTTT

D: TRBD2
V: TRBV5-1
J: TRBJ2-1
size: many
CDR3: CASSLFPTSGGEQFF
DNA: TGCGCCAGCAGCTTGTTCCCCACTAGCGGGGGCGAGCAGTTCTTC

D: .
V: TRBV12-3/TRBV12-4
J: TRBJ2-1
size: many
CDR3: CASRSGLSSYNEQFF
DNA: TGTGCCAGCAGGTCTGGACTTTCCTCCTACAATGAGCAGTTCTTC

D: TRBD1
V: TRBV20-1
J: TRBJ2-1
size: .
CDR3: CSASQGANVDEQFF
DNA: TGCAGTGCTAGCCAGGGGGCAAATGTCGATGAGCAGTTCTTC

D: TRBD1
V: TRBV5-5
J: TRBJ2-7
size: many
CDR3: CASSLGSTGWPWGSNF
DNA: TGTGCCAGCAGCCTGGGATCGACAGGGTGGCCTTGGGGCAGTAACTTC

D: .
V: TRBV4-1
J: TRBJ2-7
size: .
CDR3: CASSQDWGRVEQYF
DNA: TGCGCCAGCAGCCAAGATTGGGGAAGGGTCGAGCAGTACTTC

D: .
V: TRBV11-2
J: TRBJ1-2
size: many
CDR3: CASSPNPRGRGYTF
DNA: TGTGCCAGCAGCCCTAACCCCAGGGGCCGTGGCTACACCTTC

D: TRBD2
V: TRBV5-1
J: TRBJ2-5
size: .
CDR3: CASSLTPSGEETQYF
DNA: TGCGCCAGCAGCTTGACACCTAGCGGGGAAGAGACCCAGTACTTC

D: .
V: TRBV29-1
J: TRBJ2-7
size: many
CDR3: CSATTHSTWPYEQYF
DNA: TGCAGCGCAACTACCCACAGTACTTGGCCCTACGAGCAGTACTTC

D: .
V: TRBV7-2
J: TRBJ1-1
size: .
CDR3: CASSFSEHTEAFF
DNA: TGTGCCAGCAGCTTTAGCGAGCACACTGAAGCTTTCTTT

D: TRBD2
V: TRBV7-9
J: TRBJ2-3
size: many
CDR3: CASSSPERGITDTQYF
DNA: TGTGCCAGCAGCTCCCCGGAGCGGGGGATCACAGATACGCAGTATTTT

D: .
V: TRBV27
J: TRBJ2-1
size: .
CDR3: CASSLPSRGDEQFF
DNA: TGTGCCAGCAGTTTACCGTCCCGAGGGGATGAGCAGTTCTTC

D: .
V: TRBV20-1
J: TRBJ2-7
size: .
CDR3: CSASAGVDNEQYF
DNA: TGCAGTGCTAGTGCAGGAGTAGACAACGAGCAGTACTTC

D: TRBD1
V: TRBV7-3
J: TRBJ2-1
size: few
CDR3: CASSSAGTGSYNEQFF
DNA: TGTGCCAGCAGCTCGGCCGGGACAGGCTCCTACAATGAGCAGTTCTTC

D: .
V: TRBV18
J: TRBJ2-1
size: few
CDR3: CASSPEGRGYNEQFF
DNA: TGTGCCAGCTCACCGGAGGGGAGAGGGTACAATGAGCAGTTCTTC

D: TRBD1
V: TRBV15
J: TRBJ2-1
size: many
CDR3: CATSRDPQLGGKQFF
DNA: TGTGCCACCAGCAGAGATCCCCAACTAGGGGGCAAGCAGTTCTTC

D: TRBD1
V: TRBV7-6
J: TRBJ2-5
size: .
CDR3: CASSRVTGGDLMYQETQYF
DNA: TGTGCCAGCAGCCGCGTTACAGGGGGCGACCTTATGTACCAAGAGACCCAGTACTTC

D: .
V: TRBV29-1
J: TRBJ2-2
size: many
CDR3: CSVGENTGELFF
DNA: TGCAGCGTTGGCGAAAACACCGGGGAGCTGTTTTTT

D: .
V: TRBV6-2/TRBV6-3
J: TRBJ2-1
size: .
CDR3: CASSYSIGGAWFF
DNA: TGTGCCAGCAGTTATTCCATTGGTGGGGCGTGGTTCTTC

D: .
V: TRBV28
J: TRBJ2-3
size: few
CDR3: CSSKTSTDTQYF
DNA: TGTTCAAGCAAAACTAGCACAGATACGCAGTATTTT

D: TRBD1
V: TRBV5-1
J: TRBJ2-5
size: .
CDR3: CASSSGTGLRGRETQYF
DNA: TGCGCCAGCAGCTCCGGGACAGGGTTAAGAGGGCGAGAGACCCAGTACTTC

D: .
V: TRBV20-1
J: TRBJ2-7
size: .
CDR3: CSATTLSYEQYF
DNA: TGCAGTGCCACGACACTCTCCTACGAGCAGTACTTC

D: TRBD1
V: TRBV20-1
J: TRBJ1-3
size: many
CDR3: CSATRGPGNTIYF
DNA: TGCAGTGCTACCAGGGGGCCTGGAAACACCATATATTTT

D: .
V: TRBV28
J: TRBJ2-7
size: .
CDR3: CASSLGTSGDEQYF
DNA: TGTGCCAGCAGCTTGGGGACTTCGGGAGACGAGCAGTACTTC

D: TRBD1
V: TRBV20-1
J: TRBJ2-3
size: many
CDR3: CSAGGITDTQYF
DNA: TGCAGTGCAGGGGGCATCACAGATACGCAGTATTTT

D: TRBD2
V: TRBV20-1
J: TRBJ2-1
size: .
CDR3: CSASRRLAGHNEQFF
DNA: TGCAGTGCTAGCCGCAGACTAGCTGGACACAATGAGCAGTTCTTC

D: TRBD2
V: TRBV6-1
J: TRBJ2-5
size: .
CDR3: CASSVSGGQETQYF
DNA: TGTGCCAGCAGTGTCTCGGGGGGCCAAGAGACCCAGTACTTC

D: .
V: TRBV29-1
J: TRBJ2-5
size: .
CDR3: CSVVPGQQETQYF
DNA: TGCAGCGTTGTTCCCGGACAGCAAGAGACCCAGTACTTC

D: .
V: TRBV29-1
J: TRBJ1-2
size: many
CDR3: CSVSRVNYGYTF
DNA: TGCAGCGTTTCCAGGGTCAACTATGGCTACACCTTC

D: TRBD1
V: TRBV12-3/TRBV12-4
J: TRBJ1-5
size: .
CDR3: CASSRTGEDNQPQHF
DNA: TGTGCCAGCAGTCGGACAGGGGAGGACAATCAGCCCCAGCATTTT